Here is one T cell receptor (beta chain) with its context. Its antigen is not identified. This sample is part of a study of T cell responses to AZD1222 COVID-19 vaccine. Study-level findings and limits: Among spike-specific TCRs, nearly half reportedly target unmutated variant regions. Of the AZD1222 recipients, only five to seven were seropositive at baseline. After the peak T cell response, and only then, were repertoires sampled.

TCRdb's table, derived via immunoSEQ multiplex PCR, lists solely in-frame clones and lacks some. Among around 170,000 clones listed, around 90% were seen once. The receptor's source is an adult in good health. The sample was peripheral blood, taken on day 0 of AZD1222 vaccination.

The DNA of the CDR3 is TGCGCCAGCAGCGGGGACAGGGTAGAGACCCAGTACTTC. This sequence encodes CASSGDRVETQYF. This chain connects TRBV5-1 to TRBJ2-5; 9 positions agree with TRBD1. This CDR3 spans 13 amino acids. Trimming at V came to 4 bases and at J to 4 bases, leaving 2 bases not matched to a gene. From germline, CDR1 is SGHRS and CDR2 YFSETQ.